The clone carrying this T cell receptor (beta chain) occurred once. What it binds is not known. The source of the sample is a study of T cell responses to AZD1222 COVID-19 vaccine. Study results and caveats: Only a handful of AZD1222 recipients, more than 5 in all, had baseline seropositivity. Recipients of two AZD1222 doses showed rising Spike-specific TCR breadth and depth. Spike was spanned by vaccine-associated CD4 TCRs, which were dominant at 160-218 and 743-854.

Combined were second doses at about 4 or about 12 weeks. Generated by immunoSEQ multiplex PCR, the TCRdb table keeps only in-frame clones and is missing some. Of about 56,000 clones in the sample, 70% to 90% were seen once. The V end lost 0 bases, the J end lost 1 base, and 10 bases lay between the germline ends. Germline lookup yields CDR1 LGHNA and CDR2 YNFKEQ. This CDR3 comprises 16 residues. The source was peripheral blood, collected 28 days after the second AZD1222 dose. The sequence was obtained from an adult who received the AZD1222 COVID-19 vaccine. The chain employs TRBV4-2 and TRBJ1-3, with D tentatively TRBD1 (5 bases). This CDR3 reads CASSQETGLSGNTIYF. CDR3 coding DNA: TGTGCCAGCAGCCAAGAAACAGGCCTGTCTGGAAACACCATATATTTT.